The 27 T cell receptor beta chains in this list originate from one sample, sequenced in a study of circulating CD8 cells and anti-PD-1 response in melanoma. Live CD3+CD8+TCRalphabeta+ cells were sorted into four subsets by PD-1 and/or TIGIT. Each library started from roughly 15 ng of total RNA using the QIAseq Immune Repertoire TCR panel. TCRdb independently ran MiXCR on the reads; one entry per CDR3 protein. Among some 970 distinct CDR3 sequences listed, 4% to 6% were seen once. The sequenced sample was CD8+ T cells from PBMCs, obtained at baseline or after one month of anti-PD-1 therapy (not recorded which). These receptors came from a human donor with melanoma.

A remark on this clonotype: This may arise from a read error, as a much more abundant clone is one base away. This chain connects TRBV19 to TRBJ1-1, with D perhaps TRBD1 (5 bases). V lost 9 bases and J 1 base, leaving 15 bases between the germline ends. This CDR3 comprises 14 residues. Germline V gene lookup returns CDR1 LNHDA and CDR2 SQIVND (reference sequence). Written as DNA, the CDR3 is TGTGCCAGAACGTGGGGGACCAGGAACACTGAAGCTTTCTTT. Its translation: CARTWGTRNTEAFF.

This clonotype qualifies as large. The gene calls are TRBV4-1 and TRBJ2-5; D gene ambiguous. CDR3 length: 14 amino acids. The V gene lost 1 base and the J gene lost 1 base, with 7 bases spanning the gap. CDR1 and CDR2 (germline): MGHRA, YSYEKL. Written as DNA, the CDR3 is TGCGCCAGCAGCCAAGGAGCCAGCCAAGAGACCCAGTACTTC. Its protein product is CASSQGASQETQYF.

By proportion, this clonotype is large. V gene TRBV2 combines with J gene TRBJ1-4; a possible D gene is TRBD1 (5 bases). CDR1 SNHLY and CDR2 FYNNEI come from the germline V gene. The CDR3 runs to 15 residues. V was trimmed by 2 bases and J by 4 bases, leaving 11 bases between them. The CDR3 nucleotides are TGTGCCAGCAGTGAAAGAGGGGCCTATAATGAAAAACTGTTTTTT. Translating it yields CASSERGAYNEKLFF.

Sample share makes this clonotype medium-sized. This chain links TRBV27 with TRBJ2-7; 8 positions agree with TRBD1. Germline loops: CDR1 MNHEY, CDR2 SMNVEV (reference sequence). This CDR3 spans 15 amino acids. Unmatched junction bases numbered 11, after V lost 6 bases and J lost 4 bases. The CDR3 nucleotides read TGTGCCAGCAGGCCTACCGACAGGGGAATTTACGAGCAGTACTTC. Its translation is CASRPTDRGIYEQYF.

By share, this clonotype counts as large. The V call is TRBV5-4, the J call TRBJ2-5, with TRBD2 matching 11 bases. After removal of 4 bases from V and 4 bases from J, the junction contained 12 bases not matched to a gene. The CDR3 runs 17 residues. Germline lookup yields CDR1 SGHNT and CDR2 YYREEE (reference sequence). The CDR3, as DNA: TGTGCCAGCAGCCAAATCGATCAAGGACTAGCGGGAGAGACCCAGTACTTC. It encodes CASSQIDQGLAGETQYF.

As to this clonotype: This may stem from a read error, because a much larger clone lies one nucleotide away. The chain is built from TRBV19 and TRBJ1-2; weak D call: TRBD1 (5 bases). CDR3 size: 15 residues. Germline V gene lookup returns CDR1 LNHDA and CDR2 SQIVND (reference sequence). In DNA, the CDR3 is TGTGTCAGTAGTATTAAATTTGGGCAGGGCTTTGGCTACACCTTC. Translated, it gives CVSSIKFGQGFGYTF.

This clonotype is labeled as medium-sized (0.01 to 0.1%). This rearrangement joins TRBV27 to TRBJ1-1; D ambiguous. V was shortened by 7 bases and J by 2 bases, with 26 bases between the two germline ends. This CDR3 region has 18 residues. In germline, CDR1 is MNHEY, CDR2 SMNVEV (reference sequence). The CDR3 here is CASNPRTGSQRGNTEAFF. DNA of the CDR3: TGTGCCAGCAACCCACGTACCGGGAGCCAGCGTGGAAACACTGAAGCTTTCTTT.

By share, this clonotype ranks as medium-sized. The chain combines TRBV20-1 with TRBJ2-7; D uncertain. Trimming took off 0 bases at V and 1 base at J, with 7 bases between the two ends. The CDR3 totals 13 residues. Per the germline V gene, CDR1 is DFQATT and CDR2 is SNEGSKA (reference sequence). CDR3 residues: CSARDRRSYEQYF. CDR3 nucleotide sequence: TGCAGTGCTAGAGATCGCAGGTCCTACGAGCAGTACTTC.

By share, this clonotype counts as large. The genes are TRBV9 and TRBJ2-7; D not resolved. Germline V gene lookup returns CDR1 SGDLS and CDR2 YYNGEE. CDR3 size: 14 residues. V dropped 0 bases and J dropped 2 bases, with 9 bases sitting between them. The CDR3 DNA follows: TGTGCCAGCAGCGTAGGTGGCGGCCCCTACGAGCAGTACTTC. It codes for CASSVGGGPYEQYF.

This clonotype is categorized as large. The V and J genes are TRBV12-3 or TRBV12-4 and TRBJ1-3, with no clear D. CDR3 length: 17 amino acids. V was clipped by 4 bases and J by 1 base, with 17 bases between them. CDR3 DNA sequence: TGTGCCAGCAGTTGGCCCGTACCGGGTACATCTGGAAACACCATATATTTT. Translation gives CASSWPVPGTSGNTIYF.

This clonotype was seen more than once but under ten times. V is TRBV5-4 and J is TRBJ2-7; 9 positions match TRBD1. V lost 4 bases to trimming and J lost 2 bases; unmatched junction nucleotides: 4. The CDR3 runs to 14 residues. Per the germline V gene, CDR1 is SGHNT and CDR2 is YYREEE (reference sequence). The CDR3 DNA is TGTGCCAGCAGCAACAGGGACAGGGCCTACGAGCAGTACTTC. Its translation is CASSNRDRAYEQYF.

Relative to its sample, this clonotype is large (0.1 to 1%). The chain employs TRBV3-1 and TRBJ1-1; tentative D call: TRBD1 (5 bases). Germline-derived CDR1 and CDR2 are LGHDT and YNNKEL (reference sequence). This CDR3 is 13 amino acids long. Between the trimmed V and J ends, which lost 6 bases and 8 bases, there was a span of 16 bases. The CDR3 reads CASRSTGTPEAFF. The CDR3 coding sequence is TGTGCCAGCAGATCCACCGGGACCCCCGAAGCTTTCTTT.

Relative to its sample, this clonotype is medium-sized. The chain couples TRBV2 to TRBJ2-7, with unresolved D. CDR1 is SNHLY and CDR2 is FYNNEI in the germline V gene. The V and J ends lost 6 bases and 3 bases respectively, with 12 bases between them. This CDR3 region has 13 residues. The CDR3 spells CASRRQTLYEQYF. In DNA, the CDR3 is TGTGCCAGCAGACGTCAGACGCTCTACGAGCAGTACTTC.

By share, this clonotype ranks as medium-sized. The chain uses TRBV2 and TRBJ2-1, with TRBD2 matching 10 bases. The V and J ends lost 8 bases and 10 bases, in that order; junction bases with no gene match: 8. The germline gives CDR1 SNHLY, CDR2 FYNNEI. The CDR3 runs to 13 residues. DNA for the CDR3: TGTGCCAGCCCGGGAGGTAGCGGGGGGGAGCAGTTCTTC. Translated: CASPGGSGGEQFF.

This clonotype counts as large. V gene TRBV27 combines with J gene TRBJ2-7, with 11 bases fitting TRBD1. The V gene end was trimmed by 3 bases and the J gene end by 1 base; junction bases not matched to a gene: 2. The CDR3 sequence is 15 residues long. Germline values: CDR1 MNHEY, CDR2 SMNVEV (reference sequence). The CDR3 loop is CASSLGQGVSYEQYF. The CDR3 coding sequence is TGTGCCAGCAGTTTGGGACAGGGGGTTTCCTACGAGCAGTACTTC.

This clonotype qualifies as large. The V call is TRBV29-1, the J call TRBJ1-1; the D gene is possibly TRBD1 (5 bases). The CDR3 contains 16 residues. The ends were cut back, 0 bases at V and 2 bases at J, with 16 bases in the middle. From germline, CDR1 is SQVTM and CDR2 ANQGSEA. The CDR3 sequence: CSVEDLDQGANTEAFF. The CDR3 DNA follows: TGCAGCGTTGAAGATCTGGACCAGGGAGCTAACACTGAAGCTTTCTTT.

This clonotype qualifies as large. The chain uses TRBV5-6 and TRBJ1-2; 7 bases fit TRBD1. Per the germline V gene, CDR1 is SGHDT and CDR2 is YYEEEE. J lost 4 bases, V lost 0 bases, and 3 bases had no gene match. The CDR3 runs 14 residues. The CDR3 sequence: CASSLGGGSYGYTF. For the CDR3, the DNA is TGTGCCAGCAGCTTGGGAGGGGGCTCCTATGGCTACACCTTC.

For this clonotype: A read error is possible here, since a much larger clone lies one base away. Written as DNA, the CDR3 is TGTGCCAGGAGTATTGCAGGGGAAAGCTACGAGCAGTACTTC. Translated: CARSIAGESYEQYF. The rearrangement uses TRBV19 and TRBJ2-7; D is possibly TRBD1 (6 bases). Germline assignment: CDR1 LNHDA and CDR2 SQIVND (reference sequence). The CDR3 covers 14 residues.

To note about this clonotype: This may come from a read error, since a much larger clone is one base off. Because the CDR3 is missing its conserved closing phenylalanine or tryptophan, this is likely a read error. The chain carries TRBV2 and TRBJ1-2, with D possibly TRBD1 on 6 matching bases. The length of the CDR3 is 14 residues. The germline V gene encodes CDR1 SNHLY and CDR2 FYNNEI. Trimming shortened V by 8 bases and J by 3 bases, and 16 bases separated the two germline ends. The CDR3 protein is CASLGARTDYGYTC. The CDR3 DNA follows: TGTGCCAGCCTCGGGGCCAGGACAGACTATGGCTACACCTGC.

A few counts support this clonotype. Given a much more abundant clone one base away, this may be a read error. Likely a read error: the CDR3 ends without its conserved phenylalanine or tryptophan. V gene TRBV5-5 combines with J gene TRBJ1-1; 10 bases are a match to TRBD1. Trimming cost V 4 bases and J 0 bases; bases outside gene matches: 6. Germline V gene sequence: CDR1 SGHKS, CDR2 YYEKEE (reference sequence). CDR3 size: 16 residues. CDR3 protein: CASSTRDRGMNTEAFL. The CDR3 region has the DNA TGTGCCAGCAGCACACGGGACAGGGGAATGAACACTGAAGCTTTCTTA.

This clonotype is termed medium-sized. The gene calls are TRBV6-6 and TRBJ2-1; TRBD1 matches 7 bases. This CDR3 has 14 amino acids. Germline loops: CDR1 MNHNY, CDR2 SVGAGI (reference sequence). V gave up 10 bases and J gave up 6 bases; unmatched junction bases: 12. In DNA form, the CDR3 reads TGTGCCATTCTTAGAGACAGGGCCTCCAATGAGCAGTTCTTC. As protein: CAILRDRASNEQFF.

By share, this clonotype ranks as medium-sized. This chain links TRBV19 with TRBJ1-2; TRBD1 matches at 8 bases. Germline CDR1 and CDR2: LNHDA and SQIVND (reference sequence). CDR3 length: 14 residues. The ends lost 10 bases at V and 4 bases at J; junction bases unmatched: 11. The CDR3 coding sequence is TGTGCCACCCAAGCCACAGGGGGACTCTATGGCTACACCTTC. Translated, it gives CATQATGGLYGYTF. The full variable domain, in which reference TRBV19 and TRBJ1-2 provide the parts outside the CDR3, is DGGITQSPKYLFRKEGQNVTLSCEQNLNHDAMYWYRQDPGQGLRLIYYSQIVNDFQKGDIAEGYSVSREKKESFPLTVTSAQKNPTAFYLCATQATGGLYGYTFGSGTRLTVV.

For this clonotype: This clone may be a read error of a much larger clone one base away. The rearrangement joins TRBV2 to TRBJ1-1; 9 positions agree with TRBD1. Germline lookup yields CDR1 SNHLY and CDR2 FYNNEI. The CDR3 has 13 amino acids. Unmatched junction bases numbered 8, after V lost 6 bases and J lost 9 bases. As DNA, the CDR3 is TGTGCCAGCAGCGGACAGGGGAACTCTAAAGCTTTCTTT. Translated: CASSGQGNSKAFF.

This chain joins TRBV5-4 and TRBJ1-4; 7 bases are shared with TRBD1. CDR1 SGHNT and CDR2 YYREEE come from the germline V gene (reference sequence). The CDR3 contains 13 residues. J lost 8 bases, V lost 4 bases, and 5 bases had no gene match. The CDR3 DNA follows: TGTGCCAGCAGCCCCGAGGGACAGGAAAAACTGTTTTTT. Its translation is CASSPEGQEKLFF.

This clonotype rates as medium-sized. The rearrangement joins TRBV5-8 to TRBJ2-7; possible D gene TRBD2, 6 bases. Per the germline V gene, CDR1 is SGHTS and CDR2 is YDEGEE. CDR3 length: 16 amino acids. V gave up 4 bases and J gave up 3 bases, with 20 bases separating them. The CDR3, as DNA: TGTGCCAGCAGCCAGGGTTCGCGGGGTCCACGCTACGAGCAGTACTTC. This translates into CASSQGSRGPRYEQYF.

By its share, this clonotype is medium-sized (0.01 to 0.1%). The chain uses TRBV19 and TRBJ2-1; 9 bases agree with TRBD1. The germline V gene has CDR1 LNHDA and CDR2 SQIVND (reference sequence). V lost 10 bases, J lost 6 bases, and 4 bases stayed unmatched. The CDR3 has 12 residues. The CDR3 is CATRQGGNEQFF. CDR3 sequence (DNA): TGTGCCACGAGACAGGGGGGCAATGAGCAGTTCTTC.

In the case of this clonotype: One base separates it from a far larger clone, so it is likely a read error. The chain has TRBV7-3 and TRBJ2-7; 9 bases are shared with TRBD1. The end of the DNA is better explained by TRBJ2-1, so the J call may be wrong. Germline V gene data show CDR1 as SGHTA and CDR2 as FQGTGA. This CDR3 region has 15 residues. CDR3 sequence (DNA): TGTGCCAGCAGCTTAGGGACAGGGATAAGTAATGGGCAGTTCTTC. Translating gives CASSLGTGISNGQFF.